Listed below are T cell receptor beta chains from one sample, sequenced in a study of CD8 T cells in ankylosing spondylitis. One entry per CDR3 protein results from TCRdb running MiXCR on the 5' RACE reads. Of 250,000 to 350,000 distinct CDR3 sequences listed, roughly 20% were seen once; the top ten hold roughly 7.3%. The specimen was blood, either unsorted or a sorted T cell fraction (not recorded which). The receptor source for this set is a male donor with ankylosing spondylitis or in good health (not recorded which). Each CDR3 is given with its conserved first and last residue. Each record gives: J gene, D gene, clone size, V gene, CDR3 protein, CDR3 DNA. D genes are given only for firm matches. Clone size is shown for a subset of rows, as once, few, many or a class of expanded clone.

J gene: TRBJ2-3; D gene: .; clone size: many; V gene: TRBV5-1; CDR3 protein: CASSFGQGTDTQYF; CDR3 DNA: TGCGCCAGCAGCTTCGGGCAGGGAACAGATACGCAGTATTTT
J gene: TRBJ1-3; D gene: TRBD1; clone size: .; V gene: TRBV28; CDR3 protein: CASRKGWQGALGNTIYF; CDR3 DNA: TGTGCCAGCAGGAAAGGGTGGCAGGGGGCTTTGGGAAACACCATATATTTT
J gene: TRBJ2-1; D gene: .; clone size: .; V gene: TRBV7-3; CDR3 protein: CASSPYHGVGFLYNEQFF; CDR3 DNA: TGTGCCAGCAGCCCATATCACGGGGTGGGGTTCTTATACAATGAGCAGTTCTTC
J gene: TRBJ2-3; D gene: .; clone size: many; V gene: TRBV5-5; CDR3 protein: CASSLGPSTDTQYF; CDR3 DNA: TGTGCCAGCAGCTTAGGACCCAGCACAGATACGCAGTATTTT
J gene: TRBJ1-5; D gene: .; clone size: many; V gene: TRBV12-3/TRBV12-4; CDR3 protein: CASSTGTYSNQPQHF; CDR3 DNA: TGTGCCAGCAGCACCGGGACGTATAGCAATCAGCCCCAGCATTTT
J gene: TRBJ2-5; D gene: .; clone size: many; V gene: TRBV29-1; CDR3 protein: CSVDSRGAQETQYF; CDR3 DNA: TGCAGCGTTGACTCCCGGGGGGCACAAGAGACCCAGTACTTC
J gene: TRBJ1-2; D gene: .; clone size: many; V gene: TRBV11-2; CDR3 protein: CASSPPRTYSSYTF; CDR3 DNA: TGTGCCAGCAGCCCTCCCCGGACTTACTCAAGCTACACCTTC
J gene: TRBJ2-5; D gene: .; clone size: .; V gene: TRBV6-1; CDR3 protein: CASSRNRGQVPVIETQYF; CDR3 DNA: TGTGCCAGCAGCAGGAACCGGGGCCAGGTCCCCGTGATAGAGACCCAGTACTTC
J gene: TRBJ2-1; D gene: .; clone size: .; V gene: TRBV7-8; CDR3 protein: CASSLKSASSYNEQFF; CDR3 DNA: TGTGCCAGCAGCTTAAAAAGTGCCAGCTCCTACAATGAGCAGTTCTTC
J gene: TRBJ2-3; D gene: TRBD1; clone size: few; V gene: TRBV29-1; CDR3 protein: CSVDRGPDTQYF; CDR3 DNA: TGCAGCGTTGACAGGGGGCCAGATACGCAGTATTTT
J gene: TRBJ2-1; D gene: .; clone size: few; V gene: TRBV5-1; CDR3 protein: CASSYGGGNEQFF; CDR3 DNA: TGCGCCAGCAGCTACGGGGGAGGCAATGAGCAGTTCTTC
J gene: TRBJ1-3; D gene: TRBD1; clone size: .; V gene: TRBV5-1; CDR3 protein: CASSRDPGQGLSGNTIYF; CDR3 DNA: TGCGCCAGCAGCAGGGATCCGGGACAGGGGCTCTCTGGAAACACCATATATTTT
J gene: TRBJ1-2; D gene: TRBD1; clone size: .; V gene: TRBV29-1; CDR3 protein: CSVRQGTAGYTF; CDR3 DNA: TGCAGCGTTCGACAGGGGACGGCTGGCTACACCTTC
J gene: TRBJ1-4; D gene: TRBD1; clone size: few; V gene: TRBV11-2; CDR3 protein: CASSLVSGQEGNEKLFF; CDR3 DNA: TGTGCCAGCAGCTTAGTCTCCGGACAGGAGGGGAATGAAAAACTGTTTTTT
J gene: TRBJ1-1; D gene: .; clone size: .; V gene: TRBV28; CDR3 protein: CASIQGFTEAFF; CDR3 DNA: TGTGCCAGCATCCAGGGGTTTACTGAAGCTTTCTTT
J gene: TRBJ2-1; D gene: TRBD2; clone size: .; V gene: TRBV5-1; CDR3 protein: CASSVGLAALNEQFF; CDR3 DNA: TGCGCCAGCAGCGTGGGACTAGCGGCCCTCAATGAGCAGTTCTTC
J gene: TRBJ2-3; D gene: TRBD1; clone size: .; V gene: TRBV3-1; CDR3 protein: CASNNGQGPSEDTQYF; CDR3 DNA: TGTGCCAGCAACAACGGACAGGGGCCAAGTGAGGATACGCAGTATTTT
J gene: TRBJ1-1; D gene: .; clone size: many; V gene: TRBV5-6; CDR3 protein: CASSLQWAEAEAFF; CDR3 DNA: TGTGCCAGCAGCTTGCAGTGGGCCGAGGCTGAAGCTTTCTTT
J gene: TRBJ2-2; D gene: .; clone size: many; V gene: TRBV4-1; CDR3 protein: CASSYNTRNTGELFF; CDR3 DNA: TGCGCCAGCAGCTATAATACACGGAACACCGGGGAGCTGTTTTTT
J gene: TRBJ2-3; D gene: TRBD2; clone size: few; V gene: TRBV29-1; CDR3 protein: CSVEGYTTSGVDTQYF; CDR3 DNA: TGCAGCGTTGAGGGATACACGACTAGCGGTGTGGATACGCAGTATTTT
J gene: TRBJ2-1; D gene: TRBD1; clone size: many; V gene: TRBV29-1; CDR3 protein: CSVETGGRSSYNEQFF; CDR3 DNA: TGCAGCGTTGAAACAGGGGGCCGGAGCTCCTACAATGAGCAGTTCTTC
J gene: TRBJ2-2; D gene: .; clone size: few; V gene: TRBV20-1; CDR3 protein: CSARDYYSTSTGELFF; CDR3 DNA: TGCAGTGCTAGAGACTACTATTCTACTAGCACCGGGGAGCTGTTTTTT
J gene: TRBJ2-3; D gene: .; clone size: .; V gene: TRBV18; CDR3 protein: CASSPLGNRGDTQYF; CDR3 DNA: TGTGCCAGCTCACCACTTGGTAATCGAGGAGATACGCAGTATTTT
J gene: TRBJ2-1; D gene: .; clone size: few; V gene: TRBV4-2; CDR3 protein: CASSLDSHEQFF; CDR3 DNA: TGTGCCAGCAGCCTCGACAGCCATGAGCAGTTCTTC
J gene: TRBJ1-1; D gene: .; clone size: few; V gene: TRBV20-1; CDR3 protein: CSASTGGAFF; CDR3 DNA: TGCAGTGCTAGTACGGGGGGAGCTTTCTTT
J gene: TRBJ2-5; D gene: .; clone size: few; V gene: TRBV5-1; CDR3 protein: CASSLPGRNQETQYF; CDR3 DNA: TGCGCCAGCAGCTTACCGGGACGAAACCAAGAGACCCAGTACTTC
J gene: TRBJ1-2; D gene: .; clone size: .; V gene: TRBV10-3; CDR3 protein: CAIKTSGAYGYTF; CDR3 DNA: TGTGCCATCAAAACATCAGGGGCCTATGGCTACACCTTC
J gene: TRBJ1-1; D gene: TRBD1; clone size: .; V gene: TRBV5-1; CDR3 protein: CASSPGGQGLTEAFF; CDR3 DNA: TGCGCCAGCAGCCCGGGAGGACAGGGTCTCACTGAAGCTTTCTTT
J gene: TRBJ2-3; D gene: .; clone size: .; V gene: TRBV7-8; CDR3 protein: CASSPLKGGGHTDTQYF; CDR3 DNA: TGTGCCAGCAGCCCGCTGAAGGGGGGGGGGCACACAGATACGCAGTATTTT
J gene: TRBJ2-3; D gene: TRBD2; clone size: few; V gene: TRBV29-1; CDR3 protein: CSVGAAGVLDTQYF; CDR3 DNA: TGCAGCGTTGGGGCGGCGGGAGTTCTAGATACGCAGTATTTT
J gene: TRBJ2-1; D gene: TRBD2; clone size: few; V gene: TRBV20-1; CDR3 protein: CSATGTIDEQFF; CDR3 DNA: TGCAGTGCTACCGGGACTATCGATGAGCAGTTCTTC
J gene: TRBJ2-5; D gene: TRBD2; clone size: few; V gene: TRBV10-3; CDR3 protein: CAISESNSLAAYQETQYF; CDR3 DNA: TGTGCCATCAGTGAGTCGAATTCCCTAGCGGCGTACCAAGAGACCCAGTACTTC
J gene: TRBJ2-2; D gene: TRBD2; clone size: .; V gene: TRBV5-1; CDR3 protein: CASSSAAGSGELFF; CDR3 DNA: TGCGCCAGCAGCTCGGCAGCGGGGTCTGGGGAGCTGTTTTTT
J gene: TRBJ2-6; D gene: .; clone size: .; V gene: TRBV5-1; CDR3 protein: CASSHSISGANVLTF; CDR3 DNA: TGCGCCAGCAGCCACAGTATCTCTGGGGCCAACGTCCTGACTTTC
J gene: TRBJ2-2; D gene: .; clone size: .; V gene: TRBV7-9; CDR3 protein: CASSFITNTGELFF; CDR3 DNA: TGTGCCAGCAGCTTTATCACGAACACCGGGGAGCTGTTTTTT
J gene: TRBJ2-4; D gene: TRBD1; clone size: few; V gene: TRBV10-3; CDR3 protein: CAISAFQGDDIQYF; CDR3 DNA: TGTGCCATCAGTGCCTTCCAGGGGGATGACATTCAGTACTTC
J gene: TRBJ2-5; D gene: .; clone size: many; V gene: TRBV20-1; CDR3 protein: CSARAGSQIQETQYF; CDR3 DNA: TGCAGTGCTAGAGCAGGATCACAAATCCAAGAGACCCAGTACTTC
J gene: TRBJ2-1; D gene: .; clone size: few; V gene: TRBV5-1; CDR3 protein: CASSRGPGNEQFF; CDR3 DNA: TGCGCCAGCAGCCGCGGCCCCGGCAATGAGCAGTTCTTC
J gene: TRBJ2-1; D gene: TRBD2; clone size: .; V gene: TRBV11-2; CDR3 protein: CASSYERGPPLEQFF; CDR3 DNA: TGTGCCAGCAGCTACGAGCGGGGGCCCCCTTTAGAGCAGTTCTTC
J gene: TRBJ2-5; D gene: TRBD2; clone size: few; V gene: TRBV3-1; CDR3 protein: CASSQLRLAGFQETQYF; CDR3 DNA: TGTGCCAGCAGCCAACTGAGACTAGCGGGGTTCCAAGAGACCCAGTACTTC
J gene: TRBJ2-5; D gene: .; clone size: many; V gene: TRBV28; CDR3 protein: CASSLPGGQETQYF; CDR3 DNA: TGTGCCAGCAGTTTACCTGGGGGCCAAGAGACCCAGTACTTC
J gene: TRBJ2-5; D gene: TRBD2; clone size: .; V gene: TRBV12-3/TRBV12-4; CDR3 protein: CASQAGGWETQYF; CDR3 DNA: TGTGCCAGCCAAGCGGGAGGGTGGGAGACCCAGTACTTC
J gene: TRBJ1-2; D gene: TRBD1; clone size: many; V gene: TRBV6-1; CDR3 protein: CASSPYTGASGYTF; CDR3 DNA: TGTGCCAGCAGTCCTTATACAGGGGCGAGTGGCTACACCTTC
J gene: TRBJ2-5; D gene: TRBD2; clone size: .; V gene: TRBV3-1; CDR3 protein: CASSLRGAWETQYF; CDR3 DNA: TGTGCCAGCAGCCTGCGGGGGGCTTGGGAGACCCAGTACTTC
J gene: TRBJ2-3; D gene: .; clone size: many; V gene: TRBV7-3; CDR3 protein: CASSLLGEISTDTQYF; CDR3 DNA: TGTGCCAGCAGTCTTCTGGGGGAGATTAGCACAGATACGCAGTATTTT
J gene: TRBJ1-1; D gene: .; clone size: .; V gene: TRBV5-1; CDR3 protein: CASKWGNTEAFF; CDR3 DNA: TGCGCCAGCAAATGGGGGAACACTGAAGCTTTCTTT
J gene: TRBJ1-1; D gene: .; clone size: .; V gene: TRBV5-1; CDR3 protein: CASSVGAGVFDTEAFF; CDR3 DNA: TGCGCCAGCAGCGTGGGGGCAGGGGTGTTCGACACTGAAGCTTTCTTT
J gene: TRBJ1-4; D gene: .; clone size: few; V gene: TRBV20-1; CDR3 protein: CSATGGQDEKLFF; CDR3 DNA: TGCAGTGCTACGGGAGGCCAAGATGAAAAACTGTTTTTT
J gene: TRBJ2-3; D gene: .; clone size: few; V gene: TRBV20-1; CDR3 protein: CSASLGSTDTQYF; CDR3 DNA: TGCAGTGCTAGTTTGGGGTCCACAGATACGCAGTATTTT
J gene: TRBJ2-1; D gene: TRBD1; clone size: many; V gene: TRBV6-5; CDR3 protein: CASSHGDRSSYNEQFF; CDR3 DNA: TGTGCCAGCAGTCATGGGGACAGAAGCTCCTACAATGAGCAGTTCTTC
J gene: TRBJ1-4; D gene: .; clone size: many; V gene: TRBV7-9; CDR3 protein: CASSEQPRTEKLFF; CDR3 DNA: TGTGCCAGCAGCGAACAGCCTCGGACTGAAAAACTGTTTTTT
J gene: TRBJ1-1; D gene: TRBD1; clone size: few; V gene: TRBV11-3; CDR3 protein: CASSSRDRPREAFF; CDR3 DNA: TGTGCCAGCAGCTCCCGGGACAGGCCCCGTGAAGCTTTCTTT
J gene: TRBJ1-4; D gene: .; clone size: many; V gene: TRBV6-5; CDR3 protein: CASSYGPTNEKLFF; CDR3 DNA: TGTGCCAGCAGCTACGGACCGACTAATGAAAAACTGTTTTTT